This is a list of T cell receptor beta chains from one sample in a study of T cells in Graves' hyperthyroidism and ophthalmopathy. One entry per CDR3 protein results from TCRdb running MiXCR on the multiplex PCR reads. The sample shows about 640,000 distinct CDR3 sequences, about 20% of them seen only once. Sequencing input: blood. The receptor source for this set is a man aged 25-40 years with Graves' ophthalmopathy. The CDR3 runs from the conserved cysteine through the conserved F or W. The order of the fields is J gene, clone size, V gene, D gene, CDR3 protein. A D gene is named only where the DNA matches it firmly. Not every row has a clone size; where given, it reads once, few, many or a size class.

>TRBJ2-3|NA|TRBV20-1|TRBD2
CSARYPREADTQYF
>TRBJ2-7|few|TRBV6-2/TRBV6-3|TRBD1
CASRRQGNEQYF
>TRBJ2-1|few|TRBV3-1|NA
CASSPSPEGEQFF
>TRBJ1-1|many|TRBV2|TRBD1
CASSLDRGDTEAFF
>TRBJ2-1|many|TRBV5-1|NA
CASSLNLDGEWSSYNEQFF
>TRBJ2-2|NA|TRBV4-1|NA
CASSHPSGGPNTGELFF
>TRBJ2-1|many|TRBV5-6|NA
CASRGVGDEQFF
>TRBJ1-5|NA|TRBV19|NA
CASSIINQPQHF
>TRBJ2-7|NA|TRBV30|TRBD1
CAWSVHPSTGGYEQYF
>TRBJ1-5|many|TRBV30|TRBD1
CAWSTKQGAEPQHF
>TRBJ2-7|many|TRBV28|TRBD2
CASSPTGGGAGSTYEQYF
>TRBJ2-2|NA|TRBV28|NA
CASSPGFLGVDRLNTGELFF
>TRBJ2-5|few|TRBV13|NA
CASSPNTSRTSGTQYF
>TRBJ2-3|many|TRBV5-1|TRBD1
CASSRTGDITDTQYF
>TRBJ1-1|many|TRBV11-2|NA
CASSFAYRGSKTGTEAFF
>TRBJ1-1|few|TRBV19|TRBD1
CASSVQGAGNTEAFF
>TRBJ1-2|NA|TRBV10-2|NA
CASRPGGLNYGYTF
>TRBJ2-2|many|TRBV11-2|TRBD2
CASSLARGLGNTGELFF
>TRBJ2-5|NA|TRBV11-2|TRBD2
CASRLIAGGPWETQYF
>TRBJ1-5|NA|TRBV20-1|NA
CSAREAGSVQPQHF
>TRBJ1-1|many|TRBV29-1|NA
CSVEKGGAEAFF
>TRBJ1-1|NA|TRBV10-3|TRBD1
CAISGTGTENTEAFF
>TRBJ2-1|NA|TRBV6-2/TRBV6-3|TRBD2
CASSYLADPGDEQFF
>TRBJ2-7|few|TRBV6-1|NA
CASGQEKGIFYEQYF
>TRBJ2-7|few|TRBV6-2/TRBV6-3|TRBD2
CASSYWGGGPSYEQYF
>TRBJ1-4|NA|TRBV12-3/TRBV12-4|TRBD1
CASSFQGGREKLFF
>TRBJ1-6|NA|TRBV4-2|NA
CASSQQGPNSPLHF
>TRBJ2-4|NA|TRBV15|TRBD2
CATSRGGTSGSHIQYF
>TRBJ2-1|NA|TRBV28|NA
CASSPPWGYEQFF
>TRBJ2-7|few|TRBV12-3/TRBV12-4|NA
CASRGGSDEQYF
>TRBJ2-7|many|TRBV7-9|NA
CASSFLDYEQYF
>TRBJ2-7|many|TRBV30|NA
CAWSPEDRLSYEQYF
>TRBJ1-4|few|TRBV11-2|TRBD1
CASSRDSEKLFF
>TRBJ1-2|many|TRBV2|TRBD1
CASGPRTGISGYTF
>TRBJ1-4|NA|TRBV24-1|NA
CATSDSGPGEKLFF
>TRBJ2-7|many|TRBV11-2|NA
CASSLEGNAHEQYF
>TRBJ2-7|many|TRBV3-1|NA
CASSQDRTASYEQYF
>TRBJ2-3|NA|TRBV4-3|NA
CASSQGPVPITDTQYF
>TRBJ2-7|many|TRBV5-1|TRBD1
CAFKGTGGEYEQYF
>TRBJ2-5|NA|TRBV18|TRBD2
CASSPNGGDSETQYF
>TRBJ2-1|NA|TRBV29-1|TRBD2
CSAWTSGRLGWSYNEQFF